The present T cell receptor beta chain was sequenced within a study of beta chain features in type 1 diabetes. For the study at large: Similarity in age, gender and cell yields was seen between patients and healthy donors. Sorted cells, 107,917,701 in number, were examined across all samples.

Comments on this clone: What it binds is unknown.

Every isolated RNA sample was fully reverse transcribed, so sequencing captured expressed TCRB transcripts. The assay was immunoSEQ multiplex PCR, and TCRdb's table has in-frame clones only and misses some. This table holds over 100,000 clones, 30% to 50% found once. V shed 0 bases and J 2 bases; nucleotides not matched to a gene: 9. The CDR3 loop spans 17 amino acids. Germline V gives CDR1 LGHNA, CDR2 YSLEER. Overall study results and limits: A pattern of fewer insertions and more deletions at VDJ junctions was seen in type 1 diabetes patients.

This sequence was found in a woman younger than 30 in good health. Sequencing was performed on stem cell memory CD4+ T cells from blood. The chain has TRBV4-3 and TRBJ2-7, with 8 bases aligning to TRBD2. CDR3 sequence reads: CASSQDLSGRRAYEQYF. CDR3 nucleotides: TGCGCCAGCAGCCAAGATTTAAGCGGGAGACGGGCCTACGAGCAGTACTTC.